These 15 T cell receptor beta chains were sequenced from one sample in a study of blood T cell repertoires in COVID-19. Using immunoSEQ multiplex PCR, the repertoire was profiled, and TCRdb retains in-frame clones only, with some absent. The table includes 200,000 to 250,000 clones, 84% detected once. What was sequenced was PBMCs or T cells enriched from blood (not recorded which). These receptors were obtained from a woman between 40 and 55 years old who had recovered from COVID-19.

The CDR3 bases are TGCGCCAGCAGGTCAGGGAACAGGGCTCCGAATGAAAAACTGTTTTTT. This sequence encodes CASRSGNRAPNEKLFF. This sequence joins TRBV5-1 and TRBJ1-4; maybe TRBD1 (6 bases). Trimming shortened V by 5 bases and J by 5 bases, and 19 bases separated the two germline ends. The CDR3 totals 16 residues. Germline V CDR1 and CDR2: SGHRS, YFSETQ.

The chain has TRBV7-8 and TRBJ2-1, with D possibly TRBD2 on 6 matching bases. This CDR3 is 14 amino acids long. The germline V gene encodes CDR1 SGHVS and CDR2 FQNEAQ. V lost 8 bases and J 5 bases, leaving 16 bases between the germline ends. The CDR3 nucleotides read TGTGCCAGCGCCCGCGGGGTCGACGACAATGAGCAGTTCTTC. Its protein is CASARGVDDNEQFF.

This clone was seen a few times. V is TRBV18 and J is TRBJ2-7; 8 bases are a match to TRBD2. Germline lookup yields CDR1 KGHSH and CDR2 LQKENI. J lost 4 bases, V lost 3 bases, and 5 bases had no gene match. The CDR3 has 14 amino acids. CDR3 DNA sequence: TGTGCCAGCTCACCGGGGAGCGGGAGTTACGAGCAGTACTTC. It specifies CASSPGSGSYEQYF.

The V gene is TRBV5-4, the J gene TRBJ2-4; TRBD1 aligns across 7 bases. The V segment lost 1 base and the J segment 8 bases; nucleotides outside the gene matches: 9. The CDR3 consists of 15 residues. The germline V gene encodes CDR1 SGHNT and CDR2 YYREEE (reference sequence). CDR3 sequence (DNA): TGTGCCAGCAGCTTGCTGGACAGGTCGGAGGACATTCAGTACTTC. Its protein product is CASSLLDRSEDIQYF.

The chain's CDR3 is CASSYLGGVLDIQYF. CDR3 DNA: TGCGCCAGCAGCTACTTGGGGGGAGTACTGGACATTCAGTACTTC. The V and J genes are TRBV5-1 and TRBJ2-4, with D possibly matching TRBD2 (6 bases). The CDR3 is 15 amino acids. Germline V gives CDR1 SGHRS, CDR2 YFSETQ. V lost 3 bases and J 8 bases, leaving 18 bases between the germline ends.

The CDR3 bases are TGTGCCAGCAGCTCCGGACTTCCCGGAGCTTACCAAGAGACCCAGTACTTC. Protein sequence: CASSSGLPGAYQETQYF. The J gene is TRBJ2-5, the V gene TRBV7-7; tentative D call: TRBD2 (5 bases). The length of the CDR3 is 17 residues. The germline gives CDR1 SSHAT, CDR2 FNYEAQ (reference sequence). V was shortened by 4 bases and J by 0 bases, with 18 bases between the two germline ends.

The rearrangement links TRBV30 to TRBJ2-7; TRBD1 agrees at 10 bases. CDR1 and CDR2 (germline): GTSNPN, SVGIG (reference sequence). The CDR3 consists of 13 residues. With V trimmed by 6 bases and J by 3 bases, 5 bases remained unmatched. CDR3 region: CACTGTGVYEQYF. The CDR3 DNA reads TGTGCCTGTACCGGGACAGGGGTCTACGAGCAGTACTTC.

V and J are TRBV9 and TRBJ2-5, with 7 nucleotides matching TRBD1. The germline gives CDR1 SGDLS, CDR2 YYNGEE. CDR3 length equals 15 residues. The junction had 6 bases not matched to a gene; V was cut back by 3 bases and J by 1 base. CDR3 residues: CASSAGTALQETQYF. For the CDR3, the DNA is TGTGCCAGCAGCGCCGGGACAGCCCTCCAAGAGACCCAGTACTTC.

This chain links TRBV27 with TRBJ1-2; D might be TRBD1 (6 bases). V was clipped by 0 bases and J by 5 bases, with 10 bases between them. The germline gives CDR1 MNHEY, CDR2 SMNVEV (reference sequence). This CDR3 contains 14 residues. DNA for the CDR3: TGTGCCAGCAGTTTATCAGGGGGGGGATATGGCTACACCTTC. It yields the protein CASSLSGGGYGYTF.

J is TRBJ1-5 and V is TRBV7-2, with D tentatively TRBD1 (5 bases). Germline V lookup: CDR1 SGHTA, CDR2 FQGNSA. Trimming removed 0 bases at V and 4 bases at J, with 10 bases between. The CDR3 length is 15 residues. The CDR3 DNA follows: TGTGCCAGCAGCTTAGCTAGGACATCTAATCAGCCCCAGCATTTT. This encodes CASSLARTSNQPQHF.

The CDR3 DNA reads as TGCGCCAGCAGCCAAGGAGACAGGGAGTCGAGTGAAGCTTTCTTT. Amino acids: CASSQGDRESSEAFF. The V and J genes are TRBV4-3 and TRBJ1-1; 7 positions match TRBD1. V gave up 1 base and J gave up 7 bases; unmatched junction bases: 9. CDR1 LGHNA and CDR2 YSLEER come from the germline V gene. This CDR3 is 15 amino acids long.

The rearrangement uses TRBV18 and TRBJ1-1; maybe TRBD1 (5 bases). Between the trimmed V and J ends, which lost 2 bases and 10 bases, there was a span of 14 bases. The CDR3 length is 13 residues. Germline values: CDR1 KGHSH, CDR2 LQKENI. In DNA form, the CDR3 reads TGTGCCAGCTCACCAGCTCTGTTGGGGGGAGCTTTCTTT. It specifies CASSPALLGGAFF.

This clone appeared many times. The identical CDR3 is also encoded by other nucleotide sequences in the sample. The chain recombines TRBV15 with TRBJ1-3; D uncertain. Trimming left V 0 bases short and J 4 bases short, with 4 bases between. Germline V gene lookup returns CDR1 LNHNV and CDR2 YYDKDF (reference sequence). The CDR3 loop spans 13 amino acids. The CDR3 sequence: CATSRDLGNTIYF. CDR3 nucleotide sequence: TGTGCCACCAGCAGAGATCTCGGAAACACCATATATTTT.

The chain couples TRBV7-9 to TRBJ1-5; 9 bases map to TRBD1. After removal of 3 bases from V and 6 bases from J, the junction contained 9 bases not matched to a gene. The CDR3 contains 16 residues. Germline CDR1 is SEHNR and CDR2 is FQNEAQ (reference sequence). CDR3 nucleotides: TGTGCCAGCAGCTTTCTCGATACAGGGGGCACTCAGCCCCAGCATTTT. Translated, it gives CASSFLDTGGTQPQHF.

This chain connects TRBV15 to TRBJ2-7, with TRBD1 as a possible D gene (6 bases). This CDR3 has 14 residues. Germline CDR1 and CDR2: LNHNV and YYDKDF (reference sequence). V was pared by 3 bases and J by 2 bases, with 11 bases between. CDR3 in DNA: TGTGCCACCAGCAGGCAGGGGTCGACCTACGAGCAGTACTTC. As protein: CATSRQGSTYEQYF. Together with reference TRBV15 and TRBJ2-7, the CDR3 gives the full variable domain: DAMVIQNPRYQVTQFGKPVTLSCSQTLNHNVMYWYQQKSSQAPKLLFHYYDKDFNNEADTPDNFQSRRPNTSFCFLDIRSPGLGDTAMYLCATSRQGSTYEQYFGPGTRLTVT.